The 8 T cell receptor beta chains below were found in one sample sequenced in a study of cytotoxic CD8 clonotypes in ibrutinib-treated CLL (dated by TCRdb to the early 2020s). Library method: the immunoSEQ multiplex PCR assay. TCRdb re-hosts the immuneACCESS table, in-frame sequences only. Its copies lack some clones; in the studies checked, an unresolved V gene accounts for under half of them, and the cause for the rest is not known. A total of around 160,000 clones appear in this sample, roughly 86% of them only once. The ten largest make up around 2.1% of the sample. The sample's time point label, decoded: 12 months on ibrutinib. Specimen: PBMCs, collected after 12 months of ibrutinib treatment. The receptors derive from a human donor with chronic lymphocytic leukemia.

This chain joins TRBV27 and TRBJ2-3; 12 positions agree with TRBD2. Germline V gene sequence: CDR1 MNHEY, CDR2 SMNVEV (reference sequence). The CDR3 length is 18 residues. The V gene end was trimmed by 0 bases and the J gene end by 0 bases; junction bases not matched to a gene: 4. This CDR3 reads CASSLSRTSGVSTDTQYF. The CDR3 DNA is TGTGCCAGCAGTTTATCCCGGACTAGCGGGGTTAGCACAGATACGCAGTATTTT.

The V gene is TRBV4-1, the J gene TRBJ2-7; 7 nucleotides match TRBD1. Per the germline V gene, CDR1 is MGHRA and CDR2 is YSYEKL. The CDR3 totals 15 residues. Trimming took 2 bases from V and 3 from J; bases not matched to a gene: 7. The CDR3 protein is CASSQRSGGNYEQYF. The DNA for the CDR3 is TGCGCCAGCAGCCAACGGTCAGGGGGAAACTACGAGCAGTACTTC.

This clone has just a few counts. This sequence joins TRBV7-2 and TRBJ2-3; D remains unclear. V dropped 5 bases and J dropped 2 bases, with 14 bases sitting between them. CDR1 is SGHTA, CDR2 FQGNSA, per germline. The CDR3 totals 15 residues. CDR3 nucleotide sequence: TGTGCCAGCAGCCTCCGTCAGCCATACACAGATACGCAGTATTTT. Translating gives CASSLRQPYTDTQYF.

The V gene is TRBV5-1, the J gene TRBJ1-1, with D possibly matching TRBD1 (6 bases). The CDR3 spans 16 residues. CDR1 is SGHRS, CDR2 YFSETQ, per germline. Trimming took 0 bases from V and 5 from J, leaving 17 bases between them. This CDR3 reads CASSLGIQGLRTEAFF. CDR3 sequence (DNA): TGCGCCAGCAGCTTGGGCATACAGGGTTTACGGACTGAAGCTTTCTTT.

The chain recombines TRBV7-3 with TRBJ2-1; TRBD2 matches at 10 bases. Germline V gene data show CDR1 as SGHTA and CDR2 as FQGTGA. Germline trimming cut 2 bases from V and 5 bases from J; bases unmatched to any gene: 12. This CDR3 contains 18 residues. Here the CDR3 DNA reads TGTGCCAGCAGCTTAGAACCTCAGCGGGAGGGCCCAAACAATGAGCAGTTCTTC. It is translated as CASSLEPQREGPNNEQFF.

This clone was seen a handful of times. V usage is TRBV11-2 and J usage is TRBJ2-7, with D possibly being TRBD2 (6 bases). Trimming pared 5 bases from V and 4 bases from J, leaving 15 bases between. CDR1 and CDR2 (germline): SGHAT, FQNNGV. The CDR3 runs to 14 residues. The CDR3 nucleotides read TGTGCCAGCAGCCCCCGGGACTCTAGATACGAGCAGTACTTC. Protein sequence: CASSPRDSRYEQYF. Complete variable domain (other parts from reference TRBV11-2 and TRBJ2-7): EAGVAQSPRYKIIEKRQSVAFWCNPISGHATLYWYQQILGQGPKLLIQFQNNGVVDDSQLPKDRFSAERLKGVDSTLKIQPAKLEDSAVYLCASSPRDSRYEQYFGPGTRLTVT.

The gene calls are TRBV4-2 and TRBJ2-7, with 11 bases that match TRBD2. The CDR3 length is 16 residues. Unmatched junction bases numbered 7, after V lost 1 base and J lost 5 bases. Germline V gene sequence: CDR1 LGHNA, CDR2 YNFKEQ. As DNA, the CDR3 is TGTGCCAGCAGCCAAGGCCTAGCGGGAGGTATCGACGAGCAGTACTTC. This codes for CASSQGLAGGIDEQYF.

The chain carries TRBV13 and TRBJ2-3, with unresolved D. From germline, CDR1 is PRHDT and CDR2 FYEKMQ (reference sequence). V was shortened by 1 base and J by 9 bases, with 11 bases between the two germline ends. The CDR3 consists of 13 residues. Here the CDR3 DNA reads TGTGCCAGCAGCTTAGCCGACGGAAGAACGCAGTATTTT. Protein sequence: CASSLADGRTQYF.